What follows is one TCR beta chain and its context. Its antigen remains unidentified. The data belong to a study of blood T cells in healthy people across ages. CDR3 length: 16 amino acids. CDR1 and CDR2 (germline): MGHRA, YSYEKL. V dropped 4 bases and J dropped 7 bases, with 22 bases sitting between them. General study points: Comparison with aged donors showed that long-lived donors had more naive CD4+ cells and higher diversity. In the absence of known donor CMV status, changes in expanded clonotypes were possibly confounded.

Peripheral blood was drawn, approximately 10 milliliters per donor. The authors ran a second PCR of about 6 to 11 cycles using a sample-barcoded 5' primer and a J-beta primer mix. TCRdb analysed the 5' RACE reads with MiXCR anew, one entry per CDR3 protein. Counted here are some 790,000 distinct CDR3 sequences, more than 25% occurring once; the ten biggest clones make up 15% to 20%. The rearrangement uses TRBV4-1 and TRBJ1-2, with a weak D call TRBD1 (5 bases). The sequence came from a woman of 80 years or more in good health. Sequencing was done on a sample of blood. CDR3 loop: CASSRSGGDPGGGYTF. The CDR3 DNA follows: TGCGCCAGCAGCCGGTCGGGAGGGGACCCCGGAGGTGGCTACACCTTC.